Below are 6 T cell receptor beta chains sequenced from a single sample in a study of breast tumors, draining lymph nodes, adjacent tissues. Breast cancer patients provided tissue from their axillary draining lymph nodes. A single record per CDR3 protein comes from TCRdb applying MiXCR to the multiplex PCR reads. The data hold hundreds of thousands of distinct CDR3 sequences, with 32% observed a single time. The sequenced sample was axillary lymph node tissue. The receptors originated from a female donor with breast cancer. Some clones in this sample may be carry-over from other donors' samples.

This clonotype was counted many times. This sequence joins TRBV7-8 and TRBJ2-1, with no clear D. Germline CDR1 and CDR2: SGHVS and FQNEAQ. Trimming took 5 bases from V and 4 from J, leaving 12 bases between them. This CDR3 is 14 amino acids long. The CDR3 spells CASSQPGQYNEQFF. The DNA of the CDR3 is TGTGCCAGCAGCCAGCCCGGGCAGTACAATGAGCAGTTCTTC.

This clonotype was recorded at least ten times. The rearrangement links TRBV19 to TRBJ2-7; D might be TRBD1 (6 bases). The CDR3 runs to 15 residues. Germline V CDR1 and CDR2: LNHDA, SQIVND (reference sequence). Trimming pared 7 bases from V and 7 bases from J, leaving 23 bases between. Here the CDR3 DNA reads TGTGCCAGTAAGCGCGGTGCAGGGGAGTCAGAAGAGCAGTACTTC. The encoded protein is CASKRGAGESEEQYF.

In its sample, this clonotype was seen many times. The chain employs TRBV20-1 and TRBJ2-5; no clear D. V was shortened by 4 bases and J by 4 bases, with 10 bases between the two germline ends. The length of the CDR3 is 12 residues. Germline CDR1 reads DFQATT; CDR2 reads SNEGSKA (reference sequence). The CDR3 region has the DNA TGCAGTGCTAACGGAGAACTAGAGACCCAGTACTTC. Protein sequence: CSANGELETQYF.

On this clonotype: Since a much larger clone is just one base distant, this may be a read error. The CDR3 carries no conserved terminal phenylalanine or tryptophan, so it likely arises from a read error. The gene calls are TRBV20-1 and TRBJ1-2; no clear D. This CDR3 contains 10 residues. Germline V CDR1 and CDR2: DFQATT, SNEGSKA (reference sequence). The V end was cut by 3 bases, the J end by 6 bases, with 5 bases between. CDR3 sequence (DNA): TGCAGTGCTAGGGGTGATGGCTACACCTCC. Its protein is CSARGDGYTS.

This clonotype appeared many times. The rearrangement uses TRBV2 and TRBJ2-7, with D perhaps matching TRBD1 (5 bases). From germline, CDR1 is SNHLY and CDR2 FYNNEI. Trimming pared 3 bases from V and 2 bases from J, leaving 11 bases between. This CDR3 is 14 amino acids long. The CDR3 nucleotides read TGTGCCAGCAGTGATCTAGGCAGGGCCTACGAGCAGTACTTC. It is translated as CASSDLGRAYEQYF.

This clonotype was recorded a few times. The rearrangement links TRBV19 to TRBJ1-1, with TRBD1 as a possible D gene (5 bases). Deletions cut 4 bases from V and 5 bases from J, with 11 bases between. CDR3 length: 13 residues. Germline CDR1 is LNHDA and CDR2 is SQIVND (reference sequence). The DNA of the CDR3 is TGTGCCAGTAGTAAGGCCAGGGCTACTGAAGCTTTCTTT. This gives the protein CASSKARATEAFF.